This T cell receptor (beta chain) was sequenced in a study of blood T cell repertoires in COVID-19. Study-wide context: COVID-19 samples from acute and convalescent phases originated in the United States, Italy and Spain. Sample material is recorded as cDNA or gDNA derived from T cells, B-cell-depleted T cells, or PBMCs.

The CDR3 runs 12 residues. CDR1 SGHTS and CDR2 YDEGEE come from the germline V gene. Trimming left V 4 bases short and J 6 bases short, with 10 bases between. Methods used by the authors: Amplification of reference gene primers provided the estimated nucleated cell counts. Using immunoSEQ multiplex PCR, the repertoire was profiled, and TCRdb retains in-frame clones only, with some absent. That table furnishes V, J and clone size, whereas the DNA furnished D and trimming. The repertoire holds about 340,000 clones, with 80% to 90% as singletons. The source material was peripheral blood. This sequence was found in a man under 40 with active or convalescent COVID-19. This chain links TRBV5-8 with TRBJ1-2; D is unresolved. The CDR3: CASSPRLDGYTF. The CDR3 DNA reads TGTGCCAGCAGCCCCAGGTTGGATGGCTACACCTTC.